Following are 30 T cell receptor beta chains from one sample sequenced in a study of shared clonotypes between healthy human individuals. Produced via immunoSEQ multiplex PCR; TCRdb's table is partial and in-frame only. The table has roughly 680,000 clones, 72% seen once. The sample was memory CD4+ T cells sorted from blood. Subset here: CD45RA-negative fraction. These receptors were taken from a woman in her twenties or thirties in good health.

In its sample, this clone was seen a few times. The chain uses TRBV9 and TRBJ2-2, with a tentative D call TRBD2 (6 bases). CDR1 and CDR2 (germline): SGDLS, YYNGEE. This CDR3 comprises 15 residues. V was cut by 4 bases and J by 1 base, with 11 bases left in between. CDR3 sequence reads: CASSFSGGNTGELFF. The DNA for the CDR3 is TGTGCCAGCAGCTTTAGCGGAGGGAACACCGGGGAGCTGTTTTTT.

The chain has TRBV5-1 and TRBJ2-3; D possibly corresponds to TRBD1 (6 bases). Germline V CDR1 and CDR2: SGHRS, YFSETQ. The CDR3 sequence is 15 residues long. V lost 5 bases, J lost 6 bases, and 19 bases lay in between. CDR3 sequence: CASSATPGHVDTQYF. As DNA, the CDR3 is TGCGCCAGCAGTGCAACCCCGGGACATGTGGATACGCAGTATTTT.

The genes are TRBV27 and TRBJ2-3; TRBD2 might be the D (7 bases). V was trimmed by 6 bases and J by 4 bases, leaving 17 bases between them. In germline, CDR1 is MNHEY, CDR2 SMNVEV (reference sequence). This CDR3 comprises 15 residues. The CDR3 region has the DNA TGTGCCAGCAGCCCTGGGCGGGGGCGGTCAGATACGCAGTATTTT. It specifies CASSPGRGRSDTQYF.

The chain uses TRBV29-1 and TRBJ2-1, with D hard to call. Germline CDR1 and CDR2: SQVTM and ANQGSEA. The CDR3 is 11 residues long. Between the trimmed V and J ends, which lost 1 base and 6 bases, there was a span of 4 bases. CDR3 sequence reads: CSVEGSNEQFF. The CDR3 DNA sequence: TGCAGCGTTGAAGGATCCAATGAGCAGTTCTTC.

Of note for this clone: This specimen includes other DNA sequences encoding the same CDR3. The chain carries TRBV5-1 and TRBJ1-2; D not resolved. V lost 4 bases and J 0 bases, leaving 4 bases between the germline ends. CDR3 size: 12 residues. Germline CDR1 and CDR2: SGHRS and YFSETQ. CDR3 coding DNA: TGCGCCAGCAGCCTTTCTAACTATGGCTACACCTTC. It codes for CASSLSNYGYTF.

The chain uses TRBV29-1 and TRBJ1-1, with no clear D. CDR1 and CDR2 from the germline V gene are SQVTM and ANQGSEA. The CDR3 runs 13 residues. With 2 bases removed from V and 7 bases from J, the gap between germline ends came to 14 bases. This CDR3 reads CSVECEGKFEAFF. The CDR3 bases are TGCAGCGTTGAATGCGAGGGAAAATTTGAAGCTTTCTTT.

This clone has only one observation. The chain employs TRBV6-5 and TRBJ2-7; TRBD2 matches 7 bases. CDR1 is MNHEY, CDR2 SVGAGI, per germline. The CDR3 is made up of 15 amino acids. V shed 4 bases and J 4 bases; nucleotides not matched to a gene: 10. The CDR3 region has the DNA TGTGCCAGCAGTTTATCCCCGGCTAGCGGATACGAGCAGTACTTC. The encoded protein is CASSLSPASGYEQYF.

This clone appeared a single time. This chain connects TRBV6-5 to TRBJ2-5; D call uncertain. Germline V CDR1 and CDR2: MNHEY, SVGAGI. Trimming stripped 3 bases from V and 2 bases from J, with 7 bases between. The length of the CDR3 is 13 residues. The CDR3 nucleotides read TGTGCCAGCAGTTATACAGAGCAAGAGACCCAGTACTTC. Protein: CASSYTEQETQYF.

The chain carries TRBV29-1 and TRBJ1-2; 9 bases line up with TRBD1. V was clipped by 5 bases and J by 6 bases; unmatched bases: 7. This CDR3 has 13 residues. The V gene's germline CDR1 is SQVTM and CDR2 ANQGSEA. Here the CDR3 DNA reads TGCAGCGTTAGACCGGGACAGGGCGATGGCTACACCTTC. It translates to CSVRPGQGDGYTF.

The chain joins TRBV2 to TRBJ2-5, with TRBD1 identical over 10 bases. The J call may be mistaken, given a closer DNA end match to TRBJ2-7. The CDR3 contains 11 residues. Germline V gene data show CDR1 as SNHLY and CDR2 as FYNNEI. The CDR3 region has the DNA TGTGCCGGACAGGGGGCCTACGAGCAGTACTTC. Its translation is CAGQGAYEQYF.

V is TRBV28 and J is TRBJ1-2, with 9 nucleotides matching TRBD1. V shed 1 base, J shed 6 bases, and the junction held 3 bases outside the gene matches. CDR1 is MDHEN and CDR2 is SYDVKM in the germline V gene. The CDR3 spans 14 residues. The CDR3 spells CASSLFGTGHGYTF. The CDR3 nucleotides read TGTGCCAGCAGTTTATTCGGGACAGGGCATGGCTACACCTTC.

The chain combines TRBV6-1 with TRBJ1-4; perhaps TRBD1 as D (6 bases). The germline gives CDR1 MNHNS, CDR2 SASEGT. Trimming left V 0 bases short and J 0 bases short, with 8 bases between. The CDR3 loop spans 16 amino acids. CDR3 nucleotides: TGTGCCAGCAGTGAAGCTAGGACAGCAACTAATGAAAAACTGTTTTTT. Its translation is CASSEARTATNEKLFF.

The chain couples TRBV10-1 to TRBJ1-1; weak D call: TRBD1 (6 bases). Deletions cut 0 bases from V and 0 bases from J, with 11 bases between. The CDR3 is 16 residues long. Germline values: CDR1 WNHNN, CDR2 SYGVQD (reference sequence). The CDR3 is CASSESVGDMNTEAFF. The CDR3 coding sequence is TGCGCCAGCAGTGAGTCGGTAGGGGACATGAACACTGAAGCTTTCTTT.

The V and J genes are TRBV7-8 and TRBJ2-7, with a tentative D call TRBD2 (5 bases). Trimming shortened V by 1 base and J by 0 bases, and 16 bases separated the two germline ends. The CDR3 totals 17 residues. The germline CDR1 and CDR2 sequences are SGHVS and FQNEAQ. The DNA for the CDR3 is TGTGCCAGCAGCTTAGAGGCTAGCCTCAGGAGCTCCTACGAGCAGTACTTC. Its translation is CASSLEASLRSSYEQYF.

The chain carries TRBV7-2 and TRBJ2-7; D could derive from TRBD1 or TRBD2 (5 bases each). The CDR3 spans 14 residues. Germline CDR1 is SGHTA and CDR2 is FQGNSA. Trimming pared 1 base from V and 5 bases from J, leaving 12 bases between. The CDR3 is CASSLGGGINEQYF. CDR3 bases: TGTGCCAGCAGCTTAGGTGGGGGAATCAACGAGCAGTACTTC.

V and J are TRBV18 and TRBJ1-3; the D is unclear. The V end lost 3 bases, the J end lost 8 bases, and 8 bases lay between the germline ends. Germline values: CDR1 KGHSH, CDR2 LQKENI. CDR3 length equals 12 residues. The CDR3 here is CASSPGEDTIYF. The CDR3 coding sequence is TGTGCCAGCTCACCTGGAGAGGACACCATATATTTT.

The chain has TRBV2 and TRBJ2-1; D call uncertain. Germline CDR1 SNHLY, CDR2 FYNNEI. V lost 3 bases and J 7 bases, leaving 4 bases between the germline ends. The CDR3 spans 11 residues. In nucleotides, the CDR3 is TGTGCCAGCAGTGAGCGGAATGAGCAGTTCTTC. Its translation is CASSERNEQFF.

The V call is TRBV2, the J call TRBJ1-5; TRBD1 might be the D (6 bases). V was pared by 5 bases and J by 11 bases, with 19 bases between. Germline V gene sequence: CDR1 SNHLY, CDR2 FYNNEI. The CDR3 extends over 14 amino acids. CDR3 bases: TGTGCCAGCAGTTTGAGGGGGGGCACGGGAGCCCAGCATTTT. Protein product: CASSLRGGTGAQHF.

The V call is TRBV19, the J call TRBJ1-5; TRBD1 might be the D (6 bases). In germline, CDR1 is LNHDA, CDR2 SQIVND (reference sequence). This CDR3 contains 13 residues. The V end was cut by 7 bases, the J end by 5 bases, with 12 bases between. The CDR3 DNA reads TGTGCCAGTACCTTGGACAGAGATCAGCCCCAGCATTTT. This translates into CASTLDRDQPQHF.

J is TRBJ1-2 and V is TRBV6-5, with D possibly matching TRBD1 (5 bases). Germline V gene sequence: CDR1 MNHEY, CDR2 SVGAGI. Trimming left V 5 bases short and J 8 bases short, with 15 bases between. CDR3 size: 13 residues. The CDR3 spells CASSPEAGRGYTF. As DNA, the CDR3 is TGTGCCAGCAGTCCCGAGGCAGGGCGAGGCTACACCTTC.

V gene TRBV4-2 combines with J gene TRBJ2-1, with 7 bases fitting TRBD2. The J segment lost 5 bases and the V segment lost 1 base, leaving 5 bases of the junction unmatched. Germline CDR1 reads LGHNA; CDR2 reads YNFKEQ. CDR3 length equals 15 residues. In nucleotides, the CDR3 is TGTGCCAGCAGCCAAGCGACTAGCCCAGACAATGAGCAGTTCTTC. This translates into CASSQATSPDNEQFF.

This chain connects TRBV4-1 to TRBJ2-7; D not resolved. The V gene's germline CDR1 is MGHRA and CDR2 YSYEKL. V shed 7 bases and J shed 2 bases, with 0 bases lying between them. This CDR3 is built from 9 residues. CDR3 sequence: CASTYEQYF. DNA of the CDR3: TGCGCCAGCACCTACGAGCAGTACTTC.

This clone was detected a few times. The rearrangement uses TRBV5-6 and TRBJ2-4, with 9 bases that match TRBD1. The CDR3 length is 16 residues. Germline trimming cut 2 bases from V and 2 bases from J; bases unmatched to any gene: 5. Germline CDR1 and CDR2: SGHDT and YYEEEE. CDR3 DNA sequence: TGTGCCAGCAGCTTTCGGGACAGGGAAACCAAAAACATTCAGTACTTC. Its translation: CASSFRDRETKNIQYF.

This chain links TRBV10-2 with TRBJ2-7; 8 bases agree with TRBD2. The CDR3 has 14 amino acids. Germline CDR1 WSHSY, CDR2 SAAADI. V trimming: 7 bases; J trimming: 5 bases; junction bases outside the gene matches: 10. Here the CDR3 DNA reads TGCGCCAGCACCCCCGGGGGGGTTGTTCACGAGCAGTACTTC. It translates to CASTPGGVVHEQYF.

Notes on this clone: Other nucleotide sequences from this sample produce the same CDR3. The V and J genes are TRBV10-1 and TRBJ1-2, with 7 bases fitting TRBD1. The CDR3 is made up of 13 amino acids. V gave up 5 bases and J gave up 4 bases; unmatched junction bases: 4. Germline values: CDR1 WNHNN, CDR2 SYGVQD (reference sequence). Here the CDR3 reads CASSPGQAYGYTF. The CDR3 DNA reads as TGCGCCAGCAGTCCTGGACAGGCCTATGGCTACACCTTC.

This chain joins TRBV30 and TRBJ1-1; D remains unclear. Trimming cost V 4 bases and J 0 bases, with 9 bases left between them. The CDR3 has 13 residues. Germline loops: CDR1 GTSNPN, CDR2 SVGIG (reference sequence). The CDR3 loop reads CAWTRALNTEAFF. CDR3 DNA sequence: TGTGCCTGGACCCGGGCGCTGAACACTGAAGCTTTCTTT.

The genes are TRBV12-1 and TRBJ2-3; whether TRBD2, the table's D call, matches the DNA was not checked. TRBV12-1 is a pseudogene segment. CDR3 length: 16 amino acids. The CDR3 sequence is CASSFEREGPRDTQYF. Here the CDR3 DNA reads TGTGCCAGCAGCTTTGAGCGGGAGGGCCCTAGAGATACGCAGTATTTT.

The chain is built from TRBV4-2 and TRBJ1-5; 7 bases agree with TRBD1. CDR3 length equals 15 residues. CDR1 is LGHNA, CDR2 YNFKEQ, per germline. V shed 1 base, J shed 5 bases, and the junction held 5 bases outside the gene matches. CDR3 bases: TGTGCCAGCAGCCAAGCCGGGACAGCTTATCAGCCCCAGCATTTT. It is translated as CASSQAGTAYQPQHF.

The chain joins TRBV19 to TRBJ1-5; perhaps TRBD1 as D (5 bases). V lost 4 bases and J 7 bases, leaving 20 bases between the germline ends. Per germline, CDR1 LNHDA and CDR2 SQIVND (reference sequence). The CDR3 consists of 16 residues. The CDR3 nucleotides are TGTGCCAGTAGTAGGTCTCGGAATCAGGGAGACCAGCCCCAGCATTTT. Protein sequence: CASSRSRNQGDQPQHF.

The rearrangement uses TRBV19 and TRBJ2-6; 7 bases are a match to TRBD1. With V trimmed by 4 bases and J by 2 bases, 8 bases remained unmatched. This CDR3 spans 17 amino acids. Germline V lookup: CDR1 LNHDA, CDR2 SQIVND (reference sequence). CDR3 bases: TGTGCCAGTAGTACAGGACAAGGGACAGCTGGGGCCAACGTCCTGACTTTC. This translates into CASSTGQGTAGANVLTF.